Detailed here is one TCR beta chain. V lost 5 bases, J lost 1 base, and 15 bases lay in between. The germline V gene encodes CDR1 MNHEY and CDR2 SMNVEV (reference sequence). CDR3 size: 15 residues. This sample is part of a study of blood T cell repertoires in COVID-19. About the study: There were acute and convalescent COVID-19 samples, and they came from the United States, Italy and Spain.

Clones were sequenced by immunoSEQ multiplex PCR, and TCRdb holds only the in-frame ones, with some missing. This sample has about 270,000 clones, with around nine tenths found just once. The rearrangement uses TRBV27 and TRBJ2-7; perhaps TRBD2 as D (6 bases). The specimen was peripheral blood. The receptor's source is a middle-aged man with active or convalescent COVID-19. The CDR3 is CASSALDAGSYEQYF. The CDR3 DNA reads TGTGCCAGCAGTGCCCTGGACGCGGGATCCTACGAGCAGTACTTC.